This T cell receptor (beta chain) was retrieved from a study of cytomegalovirus exposure and HLA in healthy donors. Study observations and caveats: Previous analysis showed most TCR beta V segments were productive about 90% or about 30% of the time. Association of 16,951 TCR beta sequences with HLA alleles was found at 0.05 false discovery rate in a later analysis.

Note on this clone: Its antigen is unidentified.

CDR1 is MNHNS and CDR2 is SASEGT in the germline V gene. The CDR3 is 13 residues long. The V gene lost 6 bases and the J gene lost 6 bases, with 14 bases spanning the gap. The PCR employed 60 Vbeta primers together with 13 Jbeta primers. Clones were read by immunoSEQ multiplex PCR, and TCRdb kept only the in-frame ones, dropping some. This sample contains about 55,000 clones. This receptor was obtained from an older woman in good health and CMV-seropositive. The sample taken for sequencing was PBMCs. The rearrangement links TRBV6-1 to TRBJ1-2, with a tentative D call TRBD1 (5 bases). This chain's CDR3 is CASREQAFHGYTF. CDR3 DNA: TGTGCCAGCAGAGAACAGGCCTTTCATGGCTACACCTTC.